The clone carrying this T cell receptor beta chain was seen ten or more times. The germline V gene encodes CDR1 DFQATT and CDR2 SNEGSKA (reference sequence). Deletions cut 6 bases from V and 3 bases from J, with 18 bases between. This CDR3 spans 14 amino acids. This specimen comes from a study of early T cells in non-severe SARS-CoV-2 infection. From the 5' RACE reads, TCRdb called clonotypes with MiXCR, one entry per CDR3 protein. The sample yields under 70,000 distinct CDR3 sequences, less than 9.5% seen once. Here the sequenced sample was whole blood, taken at baseline. The sequence derives from an adult who was a healthcare worker with PCR-confirmed SARS-CoV-2 infection or an uninfected control (not recorded which). The V call is TRBV20-1, the J call TRBJ2-7, with D possibly being TRBD2 (7 bases). CDR3 sequence (DNA): TGCAGTGCCCAAGGGGAGGGACACGACTACGAGCAGTACTTC. It encodes CSAQGEGHDYEQYF.